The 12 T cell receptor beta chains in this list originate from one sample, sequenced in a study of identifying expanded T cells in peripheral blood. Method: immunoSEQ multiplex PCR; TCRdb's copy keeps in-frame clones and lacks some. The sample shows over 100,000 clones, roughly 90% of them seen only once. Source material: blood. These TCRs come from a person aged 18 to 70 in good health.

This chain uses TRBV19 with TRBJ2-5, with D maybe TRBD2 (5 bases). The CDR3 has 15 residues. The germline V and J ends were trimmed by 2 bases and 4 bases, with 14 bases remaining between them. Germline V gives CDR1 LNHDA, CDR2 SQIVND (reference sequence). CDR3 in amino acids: CASSIRPRGAETQYF. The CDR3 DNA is TGTGCCAGTAGTATACGCCCCCGGGGAGCAGAGACCCAGTACTTC.

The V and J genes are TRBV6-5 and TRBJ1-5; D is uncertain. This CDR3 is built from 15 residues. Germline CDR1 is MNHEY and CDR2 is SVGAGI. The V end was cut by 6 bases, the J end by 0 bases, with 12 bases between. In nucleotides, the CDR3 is TGTGCCAGCAGAGTGTTGGTTAATAGCAATCAGCCCCAGCATTTT. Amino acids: CASRVLVNSNQPQHF.

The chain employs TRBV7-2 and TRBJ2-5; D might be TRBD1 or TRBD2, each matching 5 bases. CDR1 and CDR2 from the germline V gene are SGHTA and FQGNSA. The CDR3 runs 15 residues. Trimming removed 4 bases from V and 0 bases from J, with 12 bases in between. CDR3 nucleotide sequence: TGTGCCAGCAGCTCCACCGGGGCCTACCAAGAGACCCAGTACTTC. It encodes CASSSTGAYQETQYF. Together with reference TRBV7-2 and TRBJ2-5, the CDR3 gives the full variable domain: GAGVSQSPSNKVTEKGKDVELRCDPISGHTALYWYRQSLGQGLEFLIYFQGNSAPDKSGLPSDRFSAERTGGSVSTLTIQRTQQEDSAVYLCASSSTGAYQETQYFGPGTRLLVL.

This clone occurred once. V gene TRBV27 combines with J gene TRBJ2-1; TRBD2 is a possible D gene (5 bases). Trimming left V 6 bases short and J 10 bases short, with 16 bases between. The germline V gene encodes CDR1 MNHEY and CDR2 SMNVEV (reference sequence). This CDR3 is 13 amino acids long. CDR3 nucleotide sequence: TGTGCCAGCAGCTGGGAGAGGCGAGGAGAGCAGTTCTTC. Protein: CASSWERRGEQFF.

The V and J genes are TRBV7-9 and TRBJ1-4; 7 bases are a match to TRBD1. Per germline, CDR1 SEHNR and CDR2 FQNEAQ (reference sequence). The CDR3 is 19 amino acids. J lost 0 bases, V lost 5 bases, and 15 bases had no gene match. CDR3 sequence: CASSPRTGKLGATNEKLFF. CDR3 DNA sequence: TGTGCCAGCAGCCCCCGGACAGGCAAGCTGGGAGCAACTAATGAAAAACTGTTTTTT.

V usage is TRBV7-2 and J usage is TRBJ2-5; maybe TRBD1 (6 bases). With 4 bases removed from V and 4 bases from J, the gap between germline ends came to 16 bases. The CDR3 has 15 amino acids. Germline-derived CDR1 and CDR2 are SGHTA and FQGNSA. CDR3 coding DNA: TGTGCCAGCAGCTCACCTTTTCAGGGGAGAGAGACCCAGTACTTC. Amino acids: CASSSPFQGRETQYF. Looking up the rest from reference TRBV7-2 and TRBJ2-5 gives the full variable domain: GAGVSQSPSNKVTEKGKDVELRCDPISGHTALYWYRQSLGQGLEFLIYFQGNSAPDKSGLPSDRFSAERTGGSVSTLTIQRTQQEDSAVYLCASSSPFQGRETQYFGPGTRLLVL.

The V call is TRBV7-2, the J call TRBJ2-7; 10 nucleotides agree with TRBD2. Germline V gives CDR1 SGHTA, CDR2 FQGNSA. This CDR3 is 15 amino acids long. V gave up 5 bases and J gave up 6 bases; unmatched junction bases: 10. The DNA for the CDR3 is TGTGCCAGCAGCCTAATGGCTAGCGGGAGAGGCGAGCAGTACTTC. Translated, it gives CASSLMASGRGEQYF.

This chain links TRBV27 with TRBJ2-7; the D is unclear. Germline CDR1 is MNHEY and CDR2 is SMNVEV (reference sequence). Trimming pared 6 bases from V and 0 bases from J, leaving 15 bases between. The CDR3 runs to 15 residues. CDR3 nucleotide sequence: TGTGCCAGCAGCCTCATTTCTACCAGCTCCTACGAGCAGTACTTC. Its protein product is CASSLISTSSYEQYF.

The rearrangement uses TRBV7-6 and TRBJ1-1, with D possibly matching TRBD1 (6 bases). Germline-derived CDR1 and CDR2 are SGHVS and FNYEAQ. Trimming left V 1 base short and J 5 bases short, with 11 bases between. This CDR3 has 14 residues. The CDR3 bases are TGTGCCAGCAGCTTAGACAGGGTAGGGACTGAAGCTTTCTTT. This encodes CASSLDRVGTEAFF.

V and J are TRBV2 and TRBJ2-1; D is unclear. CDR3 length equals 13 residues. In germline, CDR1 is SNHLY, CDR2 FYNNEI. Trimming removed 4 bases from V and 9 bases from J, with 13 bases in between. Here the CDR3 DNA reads TGTGCCAGCAGTGGAGAGAATAAGGGTGAGCAGTTCTTC. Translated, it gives CASSGENKGEQFF.

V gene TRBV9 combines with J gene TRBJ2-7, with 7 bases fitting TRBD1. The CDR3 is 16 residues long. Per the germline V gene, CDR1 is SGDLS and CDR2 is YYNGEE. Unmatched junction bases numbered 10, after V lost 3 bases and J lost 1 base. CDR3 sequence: CASSGGGSGGSYEQYF. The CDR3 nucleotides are TGTGCCAGCAGCGGAGGCGGCTCAGGGGGTTCCTACGAGCAGTACTTC.

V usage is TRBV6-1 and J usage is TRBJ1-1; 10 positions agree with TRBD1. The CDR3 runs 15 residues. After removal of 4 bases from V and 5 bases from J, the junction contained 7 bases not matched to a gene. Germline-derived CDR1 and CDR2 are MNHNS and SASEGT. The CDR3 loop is CASSGQGAFNTEAFF. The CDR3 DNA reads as TGTGCCAGCAGTGGACAGGGGGCCTTTAATACTGAAGCTTTCTTT.